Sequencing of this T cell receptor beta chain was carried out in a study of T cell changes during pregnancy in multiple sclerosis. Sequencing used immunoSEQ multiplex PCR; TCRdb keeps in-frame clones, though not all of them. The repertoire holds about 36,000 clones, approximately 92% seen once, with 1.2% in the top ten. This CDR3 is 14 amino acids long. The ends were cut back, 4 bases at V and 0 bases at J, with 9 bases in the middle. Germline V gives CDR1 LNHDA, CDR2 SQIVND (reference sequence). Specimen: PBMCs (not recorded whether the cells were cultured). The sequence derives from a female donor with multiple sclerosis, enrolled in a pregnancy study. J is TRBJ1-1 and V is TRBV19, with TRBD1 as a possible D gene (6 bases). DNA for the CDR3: TGTGCCAGTAGTAGTCCAGGGGTGAACACTGAAGCTTTCTTT. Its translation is CASSSPGVNTEAFF.